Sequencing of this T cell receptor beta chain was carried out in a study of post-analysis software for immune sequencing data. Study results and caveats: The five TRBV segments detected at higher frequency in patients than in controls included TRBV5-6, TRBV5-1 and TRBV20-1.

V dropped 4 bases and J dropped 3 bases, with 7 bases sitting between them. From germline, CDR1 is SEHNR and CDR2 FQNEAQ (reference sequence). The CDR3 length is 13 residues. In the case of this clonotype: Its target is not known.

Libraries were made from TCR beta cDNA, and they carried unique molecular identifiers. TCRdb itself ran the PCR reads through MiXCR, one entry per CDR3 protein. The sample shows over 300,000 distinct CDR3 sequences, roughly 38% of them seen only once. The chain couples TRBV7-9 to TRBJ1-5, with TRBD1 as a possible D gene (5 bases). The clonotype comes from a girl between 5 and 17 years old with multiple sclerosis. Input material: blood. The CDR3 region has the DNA TGTGCCAGCAGCTGGGGGGACAATCAGCCCCAGCATTTT. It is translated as CASSWGDNQPQHF. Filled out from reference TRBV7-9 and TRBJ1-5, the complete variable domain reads DTGVSQNPRHKITKRGQNVTFRCDPISEHNRLYWYRQTLGQGPEFLTYFQNEAQLEKSRLLSDRFSAERPKGSFSTLEIQRTEQGDSAMYLCASSWGDNQPQHFGDGTRLSIL.